These T cell receptor beta chains were read from a single sample in a study of lymphopenia after photon versus proton radiotherapy. Measured with immunoSEQ multiplex PCR; TCRdb has only the in-frame clones, and not every one. The table includes some 15,000 clones, 82% detected once. This specimen consisted of peripheral blood, obtained from a patient treated with photon-based radiotherapy. The receptors were gathered from a man aged 50-60 years with gastric cancer. The CDR3 runs from the conserved cysteine through the conserved F or W. D genes are given only for firm matches. Size is stated for part of the rows, as once, few or many counts, or as a class when the clone is expanded.

CASSLGTDKPQHF,TGTGCCAGCAGCTTAGGGACAGACAAGCCCCAGCATTTT,.,TRBV7-8,TRBJ1-5,.
CASSQPPGATQYF,TGTGCCAGCAGCCAACCCCCAGGGGCCACGCAGTATTTT,.,TRBV11-3,TRBJ2-3,.
CASSIWSGGNTEAFF,TGTGCCAGTAGTATATGGTCAGGGGGGAACACTGAAGCTTTCTTT,.,TRBV19,TRBJ1-1,TRBD1
CAISLAQVSDTQYF,TGTGCCATCAGTCTAGCCCAGGTATCGGATACGCAGTATTTT,.,TRBV10-3,TRBJ2-3,.
CAISDGRGELFF,TGTGCCATCAGTGACGGACGCGGGGAGCTGTTTTTT,.,TRBV10-3,TRBJ2-2,.
CASRSASGANVLTF,TGTGCCAGCAGATCGGCCTCTGGGGCCAACGTCCTGACTTTC,.,TRBV6-4,TRBJ2-6,.
CASSVTGTAVTEAFF,TGTGCCAGCAGCGTGACAGGGACCGCGGTGACTGAAGCTTTCTTT,.,TRBV11-2,TRBJ1-1,TRBD1
CASSTLDRGRYNEQFF,TGTGCCAGCAGCACGTTAGACAGGGGGAGGTACAATGAGCAGTTCTTC,.,TRBV5-4,TRBJ2-1,TRBD1
CASSGTPGEDTQYF,TGCGCCAGCAGTGGGACCCCGGGGGAAGATACGCAGTATTTT,.,TRBV5-1,TRBJ2-3,.
CASSEGGRFSRETQYF,TGTGCCAGCAGTGAAGGCGGACGGTTTAGTCGGGAGACCCAGTACTTC,.,TRBV6-1,TRBJ2-5,.
CASRRLRGVTVTQYF,TGTGCCAGCCGCCGGCTACGGGGGGTTACAGTTACGCAGTATTTT,.,TRBV11-2,TRBJ2-3,TRBD2
CASAGTEGNEQFF,TGTGCCAGCGCCGGCACGGAGGGCAATGAGCAGTTCTTC,once,TRBV5-6,TRBJ2-1,.
CASSISRGGSFRGYTF,TGTGCCAGTAGTATTTCAAGGGGGGGCTCCTTTCGCGGCTACACCTTC,.,TRBV19,TRBJ1-2,.